These T cell receptor beta chains were read from a single sample in a study of Graves' ophthalmopathy and Graves' hyperthyroidism. One entry per CDR3 protein, called by TCRdb with MiXCR from the multiplex PCR reads. This table has 350,000 to 450,000 distinct CDR3 sequences, 15% to 20% appearing once. Sequenced input: peripheral blood. These receptors all stem from a woman under 30 with Graves' ophthalmopathy. Each CDR3 is given with its conserved first and last residue. Each record gives: D gene, V gene, J gene, clone size, CDR3 length, CDR3 protein, CDR3 DNA. A D gene is named only where the DNA matches it firmly. The size entry is marked missing in some rows and otherwise reads once, few, many or a size class.

-	TRBV7-2	TRBJ2-7	many	15	CASSYNPGQIYEQYF	TGTGCCAGCAGCTACAATCCGGGACAAATCTACGAGCAGTACTTC
TRBD2	TRBV5-1	TRBJ2-7	many	14	CASSAGGLSYEQYF	TGCGCCAGCAGCGCGGGGGGACTCAGCTACGAGCAGTACTTC
-	TRBV27	TRBJ1-1	-	13	CASSSRAPAEAFF	TGTGCCAGCAGTTCCAGGGCTCCGGCGGAAGCTTTCTTT
TRBD2	TRBV20-1	TRBJ2-2	many	15	CSASRLADNTGELFF	TGCAGTGCCAGTCGTCTAGCGGATAACACCGGGGAGCTGTTTTTT
-	TRBV6-1	TRBJ1-1	many	15	CASCGASHPGAEAFF	TGTGCCAGCTGCGGGGCAAGCCACCCAGGGGCTGAAGCTTTCTTT
TRBD2	TRBV13	TRBJ2-5	many	16	CASSFRLAGPEETQYF	TGTGCCAGCAGCTTCAGACTAGCGGGGCCAGAGGAGACCCAGTACTTC
-	TRBV12-3/TRBV12-4	TRBJ2-7	many	13	CASSTLEGYEQYF	TGTGCCAGCAGCACGTTAGAGGGCTACGAGCAGTACTTC
-	TRBV29-1	TRBJ1-2	-	13	CSVELGAGNGYTF	TGCAGCGTTGAACTGGGGGCAGGGAATGGCTACACCTTC
TRBD2	TRBV12-3/TRBV12-4	TRBJ2-2	many	22	CASSLIWSASGLGALRTGELFF	TGTGCCAGCAGTTTAATTTGGTCGGCTAGCGGGTTAGGGGCCCTGAGAACCGGGGAGCTGTTTTTT
-	TRBV28	TRBJ2-7	many	16	CASSLGGLGIGDEQYF	TGTGCCAGCAGCCTTGGAGGTTTGGGTATCGGCGACGAGCAGTACTTC
-	TRBV11-2	TRBJ2-2	many	17	CASSSQSAGARTGELFF	TGTGCCAGCAGCTCCCAATCGGCAGGGGCGAGAACCGGGGAGCTGTTTTTT
-	TRBV6-1	TRBJ2-5	-	15	CASSEHRVLQETQYF	TGTGCCAGCAGTGAACACAGGGTCCTCCAAGAGACCCAGTACTTC
-	TRBV21-1	TRBJ1-1	many	22	CASSNLNRVFTSPGVMNTEAFF	TGTGCCAGCAGCAACCTTAACAGGGTGTTCACCTCGCCTGGGGTAATGAACACTGAAGCTTTCTTT
-	TRBV28	TRBJ1-5	many	15	CASSLPQGLGQPQHF	TGTGCCAGCAGTTTACCCCAGGGGTTAGGGCAGCCCCAGCATTTT
-	TRBV4-3	TRBJ1-1	many	14	CASSPSTGGTEAFF	TGCGCCAGCAGCCCAAGTACCGGGGGCACTGAAGCTTTCTTT
-	TRBV6-1	TRBJ2-7	-	14	CASSEGPASYEQYF	TGTGCCAGCAGTGAAGGGCCAGCATCCTACGAGCAGTACTTC
TRBD2	TRBV11-2	TRBJ2-7	-	16	CASSLVQASGTYEQYF	TGTGCCAGCAGCTTAGTACAGGCTAGCGGGACCTACGAGCAGTACTTC
TRBD1	TRBV29-1	TRBJ1-1	many	12	CSTLTGSTEAFF	TGCAGCACTTTGACAGGGTCCACTGAAGCTTTCTTT
-	TRBV12-3/TRBV12-4	TRBJ1-5	many	15	CASRPSGLSNQPQHF	TGTGCCAGCAGACCGTCGGGGCTTAGCAATCAGCCCCAGCATTTT
-	TRBV7-2	TRBJ2-7	many	15	CASRLSGSSSYEQYF	TGTGCCAGCAGGTTGAGCGGTTCCAGCTCCTACGAGCAGTACTTC
-	TRBV28	TRBJ2-7	many	12	CVSSWEPGEQYF	TGTGTCAGCAGTTGGGAGCCGGGCGAGCAGTACTTC
TRBD1	TRBV12-3/TRBV12-4	TRBJ1-2	many	14	CASSPPGDSSPHTF	TGTGCCAGCAGCCCCCCGGGGGACAGTTCCCCCCACACCTTC